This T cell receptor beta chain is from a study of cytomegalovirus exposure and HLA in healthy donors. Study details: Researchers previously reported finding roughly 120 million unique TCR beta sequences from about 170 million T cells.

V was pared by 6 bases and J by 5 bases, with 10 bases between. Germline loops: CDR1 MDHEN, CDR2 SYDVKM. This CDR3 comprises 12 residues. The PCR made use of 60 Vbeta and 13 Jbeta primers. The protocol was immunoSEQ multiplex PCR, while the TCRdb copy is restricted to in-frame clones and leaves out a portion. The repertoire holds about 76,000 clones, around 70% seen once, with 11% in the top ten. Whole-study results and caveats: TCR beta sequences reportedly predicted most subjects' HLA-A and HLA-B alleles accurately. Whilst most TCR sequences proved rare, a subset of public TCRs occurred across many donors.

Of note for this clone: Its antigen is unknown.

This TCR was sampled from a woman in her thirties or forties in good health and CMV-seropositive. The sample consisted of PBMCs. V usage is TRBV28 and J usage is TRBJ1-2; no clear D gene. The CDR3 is CASSSPLYGYTF. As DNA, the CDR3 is TGTGCCAGCAGCTCCCCCCTTTATGGCTACACCTTC.